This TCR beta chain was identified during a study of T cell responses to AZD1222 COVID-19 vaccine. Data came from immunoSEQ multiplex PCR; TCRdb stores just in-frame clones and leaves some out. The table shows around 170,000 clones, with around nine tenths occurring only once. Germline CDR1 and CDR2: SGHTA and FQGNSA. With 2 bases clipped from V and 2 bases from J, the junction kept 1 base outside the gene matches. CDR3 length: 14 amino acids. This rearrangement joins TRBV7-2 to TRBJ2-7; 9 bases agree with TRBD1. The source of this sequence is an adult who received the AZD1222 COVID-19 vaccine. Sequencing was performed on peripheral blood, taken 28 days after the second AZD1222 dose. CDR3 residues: CASSLRDRAYEQYF. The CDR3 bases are TGTGCCAGCAGCTTAAGGGACAGGGCCTACGAGCAGTACTTC.